This TCR beta chain was captured by sequencing in a study of cytomegalovirus exposure and HLA in healthy donors. Amplification used 60 Vbeta primers and 13 Jbeta primers. Libraries were prepared by immunoSEQ multiplex PCR; TCRdb keeps only in-frame clonotypes and omits some of them. The sample lists 170,000 or so clones, roughly 80% seen once, with under 15% in the top ten. V lost 6 bases and J lost 2; bases outside the gene matches: 5. Germline lookup yields CDR1 MNHNS and CDR2 SASEGT. The CDR3 sequence is 14 residues long. The clonotype originates from a woman between 50 and 59 years old in good health and CMV-seropositive. The rearrangement links TRBV6-1 to TRBJ2-3, with 7 bases lining up with TRBD1. Sequenced sample: PBMCs. The DNA for the CDR3 is TGTGCCAGCAGGAGACAGGGAATCACAGATACGCAGTATTTT. Protein sequence: CASRRQGITDTQYF.